This T cell receptor beta chain was identified during a study of identical twins. Study-wide findings and caveats: Without tracking the same donors, conclusions rested on cross-sectional statistical analysis. Clonotypes of the beta chain that were abundant in cord blood carried fewer insertions (memory repertoires showed none). An excess of low generation probability was shown by twin-shared out-of-frame alpha sequences.

Ten or more counts support this clonotype. The antigen is not known. In TCRdb, the 5' RACE reads were re-called with MiXCR into one record per CDR3 protein. Here the sample spans about 240,000 distinct CDR3 sequences, over 9.5% being singletons. Germline V gene sequence: CDR1 DFQATT, CDR2 SNEGSKA (reference sequence). The CDR3 is 15 residues long. Losses at the gene ends were 0 bases for V and 7 bases for J; bases not matched to a gene: 6. Donors were all healthy Caucasians. The chain couples TRBV20-1 to TRBJ1-6; 7 bases line up with TRBD1. Specimen: memory T cells sorted from blood. This TCR was recovered from a man aged 45-60 years in good health. DNA of the CDR3: TGCAGTGCTAGAGAGGGGCAGGGGGTCAATTCACCCCTCCACTTT. Its protein product is CSAREGQGVNSPLHF.